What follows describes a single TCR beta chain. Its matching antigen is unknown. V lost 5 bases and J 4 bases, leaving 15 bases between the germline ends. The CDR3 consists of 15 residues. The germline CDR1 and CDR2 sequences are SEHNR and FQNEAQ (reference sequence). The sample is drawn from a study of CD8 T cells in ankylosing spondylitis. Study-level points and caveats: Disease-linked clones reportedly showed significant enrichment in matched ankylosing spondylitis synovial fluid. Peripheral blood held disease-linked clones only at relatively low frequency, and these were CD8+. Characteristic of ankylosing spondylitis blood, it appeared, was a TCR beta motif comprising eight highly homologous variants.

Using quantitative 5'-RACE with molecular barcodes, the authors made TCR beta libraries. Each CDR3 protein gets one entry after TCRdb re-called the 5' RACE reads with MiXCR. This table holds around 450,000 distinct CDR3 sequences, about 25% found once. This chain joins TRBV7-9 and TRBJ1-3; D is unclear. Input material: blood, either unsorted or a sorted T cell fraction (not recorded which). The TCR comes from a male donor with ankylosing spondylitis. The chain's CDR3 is CASSPQISLGNTIYF. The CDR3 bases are TGTGCCAGCAGCCCCCAGATCAGTCTAGGAAACACCATATATTTT.